These 12 T cell receptor beta chains came from one sample sequenced in a study of T cells after yellow fever vaccination. Each CDR3 protein gets one entry after TCRdb re-called the 5' RACE reads with MiXCR. The sample records around 100,000 distinct CDR3 sequences, 8.4% being singletons. The sequencing used CD8+ T cells sorted from PBMCs, collected 45 days after the yellow fever booster vaccination. These receptors were obtained from a young man who received the YFV17D yellow fever vaccine.

In this sample, this clonotype turned up many times. V gene TRBV6-5 combines with J gene TRBJ2-3; the match to TRBD1 covers 8 bases. V lost 2 bases to trimming and J lost 2 bases; unmatched junction nucleotides: 6. Germline CDR1 is MNHEY and CDR2 is SVGAGI. This CDR3 has 16 amino acids. CDR3 in DNA: TGTGCCAGCAGTTACCTGTGGGACAGGATCACAGATACGCAGTATTTT. This translates into CASSYLWDRITDTQYF.

There are many counts of this clonotype. The J gene is TRBJ1-4, the V gene TRBV29-1; a possible D gene is TRBD1 (5 bases). Germline assignment: CDR1 SQVTM and CDR2 ANQGSEA. Trimming pared 4 bases from V and 8 bases from J, leaving 17 bases between. The CDR3 has 14 amino acids. Here the CDR3 reads CSVVGDGVLEKLFF. CDR3 nucleotides: TGCAGCGTTGTTGGGGACGGTGTTCTCGAAAAACTGTTTTTT.

In this sample, this clonotype turned up many times. This chain uses TRBV5-1 with TRBJ2-7, with 8 bases matching TRBD1. The CDR3 is 14 amino acids. After removal of 4 bases from V and 5 bases from J, the junction contained 8 bases not matched to a gene. Germline V gene lookup returns CDR1 SGHRS and CDR2 YFSETQ. CDR3 coding DNA: TGCGCCAGCAGCGCCGGACAGGGTGTCCACGAGCAGTACTTC. Translated, it gives CASSAGQGVHEQYF.

Worth noting for this clonotype: A much bigger clone sits one base away, suggesting this may be a read error. J is TRBJ2-1 and V is TRBV6-1, with D perhaps TRBD1 (7 bases). CDR3 length equals 18 residues. V shed 5 bases and J shed 5 bases, with 25 bases lying between them. Germline values: CDR1 MNHNS, CDR2 SASEGT. In DNA form, the CDR3 reads TGTGCCAGCAGTAGGGGGCAGGTCGGGAGTGTATTCGACAATGAGCAGTTCTTC. Protein sequence: CASSRGQVGSVFDNEQFF.

At least ten counts were recorded for this clonotype. The chain links TRBV5-5 to TRBJ1-1; D is uncertain. V was pared by 4 bases and J by 11 bases, with 15 bases between. Germline V lookup: CDR1 SGHKS, CDR2 YYEKEE (reference sequence). CDR3 size: 12 residues. In DNA form, the CDR3 reads TGTGCCAGCAGCCATGAATCCTTGGGGGCTTTCTTT. It codes for CASSHESLGAFF.

This clonotype was counted at least ten times. This CDR3 reads CASSVAERSYNEQFF. CDR3 nucleotide sequence: TGTGCCAGCAGCGTAGCCGAGCGCTCCTACAATGAGCAGTTCTTC. V usage is TRBV9 and J usage is TRBJ2-1; the D is unclear. CDR1 and CDR2 from the germline V gene are SGDLS and YYNGEE. Trimming left V 0 bases short and J 0 bases short, with 7 bases between. The CDR3 is 15 residues long.

This clonotype was seen many times. This chain uses TRBV5-6 with TRBJ2-7, with 11 bases identical to TRBD2. V shed 4 bases and J 7 bases; nucleotides not matched to a gene: 7. CDR3 length: 14 residues. Germline values: CDR1 SGHDT, CDR2 YYEEEE. The CDR3 sequence: CASSIAGGPLEQYF. In nucleotides, the CDR3 is TGTGCCAGCAGCATAGCGGGAGGGCCCCTGGAGCAGTACTTC. The variable domain in full, completed from reference TRBV5-6 and TRBJ2-7, reads DAGVTQSPTHLIKTRGQQVTLRCSPKSGHDTVSWYQQALGQGPQFIFQYYEEEERQRGNFPDRFSGHQFPNYSSELNVNALLLGDSALYLCASSIAGGPLEQYFGPGTRLTVT.

This chain joins TRBV7-9 and TRBJ2-7, with D perhaps TRBD2 (5 bases). Germline-derived CDR1 and CDR2 are SEHNR and FQNEAQ (reference sequence). V shed 5 bases and J shed 3 bases, with 14 bases lying between them. The CDR3 totals 14 residues. The CDR3 is CASSPSEVYYEQYF. The CDR3 DNA follows: TGTGCCAGCAGCCCCTCGGAGGTATACTACGAGCAGTACTTC.

There are many counts of this clonotype. This chain links TRBV29-1 with TRBJ2-7; 7 bases fit TRBD2. Germline loops: CDR1 SQVTM, CDR2 ANQGSEA. The V and J ends lost 4 bases and 4 bases, in that order; junction bases with no gene match: 7. The CDR3 sequence is 13 residues long. CDR3 amino acids: CSVVPSGAYEQYF. CDR3 DNA: TGCAGCGTTGTTCCTAGCGGAGCATACGAGCAGTACTTC.

At least ten counts were recorded for this clonotype. V gene TRBV15 combines with J gene TRBJ2-5, with D possibly matching TRBD2 (6 bases). Germline V gene sequence: CDR1 LNHNV, CDR2 YYDKDF (reference sequence). V shed 3 bases and J shed 5 bases, with 13 bases lying between them. The CDR3 has 14 amino acids. The CDR3 DNA sequence: TGTGCCACCAGCAGCCCAGGAGGGGAGGAGACCCAGTACTTC. Translating it yields CATSSPGGEETQYF.

The chain uses TRBV4-3 and TRBJ2-7; D unresolved. The CDR3 is made up of 13 amino acids. Germline V gene lookup returns CDR1 LGHNA and CDR2 YSLEER. V was clipped by 2 bases and J by 0 bases, with 5 bases between them. The CDR3 nucleotides are TGCGCCAGCAGCCAACGGACCTCCTACGAGCAGTACTTC. Translating it yields CASSQRTSYEQYF.

The chain uses TRBV7-3 and TRBJ2-3, with D perhaps TRBD1 or TRBD2 (5 bases each). V was clipped by 5 bases and J by 2 bases, with 14 bases between them. CDR1 is SGHTA and CDR2 is FQGTGA in the germline V gene. The CDR3 totals 15 residues. CDR3 bases: TGTGCCAGCAGCCACGGGGTGGGGCCCACAGATACGCAGTATTTT. This codes for CASSHGVGPTDTQYF.